This TCR beta chain was retrieved from a study of shared clonotypes between healthy human individuals. This clone showed up just a few times. Its target is unknown. Overall study findings and caveats: It was the few donors that limited the genetic and exposure-history diversity represented.

Study donors comprised healthy, HIV-negative adults devoid of recent acute infection or vaccination. Donors, without exception, were Caucasian adults residing in Nashville, Tennessee. The study separated CD4+ cells into CD45RA+ naive and CD45RA-negative memory subsets. Clones were sequenced by immunoSEQ multiplex PCR, and TCRdb holds only the in-frame ones, with some missing. Of hundreds of thousands of clones in the sample, around 73% were seen once. The CDR3 consists of 12 residues. Germline V gene sequence: CDR1 MGHDK, CDR2 SYGVNS. V lost 1 base and J 7 bases, leaving 5 bases between the germline ends.

The chain carries TRBV25-1 and TRBJ2-1; D not certain. Sample: memory CD4+ T cells sorted from blood. Subset indicated: CD45RA-negative fraction. The sequence came from a woman aged 25 to 45 in good health. CDR3 nucleotide sequence: TGTGCCAGCAGTGAATCTCCGAATGAGCAGTTCTTC. Its translation: CASSESPNEQFF.